This T cell receptor (beta chain) came from a study of blood T cells in healthy people across ages. In the study overall: About one barcoded beta molecule per two T cells came from capture by template switching.

Staff drew around 10 milliliters of peripheral blood from each donor. The extraction recovered at least 6 micrograms of total RNA per sample. Primers used in a second PCR of roughly 6 to 11 cycles were a sample-barcoded 5' primer and a J-beta primer mix. One entry per CDR3 protein results from TCRdb running MiXCR on the 5' RACE reads. Of about 1.1 million distinct CDR3 sequences in the sample, under 40% are singletons; the top ten hold about an eighth. The CDR3 runs to 15 residues. The germline gives CDR1 SGHDN, CDR2 FVKESK. Trimming shortened V by 3 bases and J by 0 bases, and 9 bases separated the two germline ends. This clonotype has only a few counts. What it binds is unknown. General study findings and limits: Both naive CD4+ cell counts and diversity were greater in long-lived donors than in aged donors.

The receptor was isolated from a man aged 18 to 29 in good health. The sequenced sample was blood. V and J are TRBV14 and TRBJ2-4, with D unclear. The CDR3 DNA reads TGTGCCAGCAGCCATCCAGGCTTAGCCAAAAACATTCAGTACTTC. Translating gives CASSHPGLAKNIQYF.